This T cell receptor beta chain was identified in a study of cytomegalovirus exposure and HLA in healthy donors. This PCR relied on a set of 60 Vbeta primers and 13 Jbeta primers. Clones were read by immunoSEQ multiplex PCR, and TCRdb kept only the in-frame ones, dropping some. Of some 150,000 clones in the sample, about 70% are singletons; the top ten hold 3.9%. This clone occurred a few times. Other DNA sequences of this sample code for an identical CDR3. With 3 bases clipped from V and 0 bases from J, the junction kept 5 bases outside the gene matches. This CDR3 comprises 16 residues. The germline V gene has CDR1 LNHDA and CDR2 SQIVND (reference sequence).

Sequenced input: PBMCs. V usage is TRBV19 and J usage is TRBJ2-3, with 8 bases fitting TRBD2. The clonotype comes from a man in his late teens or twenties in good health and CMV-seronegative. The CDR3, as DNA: TGTGCCAGTAGTATCACTAGCGGCTTAAGCACAGATACGCAGTATTTT. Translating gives CASSITSGLSTDTQYF.